This is a list of T cell receptor beta chains from one sample in a study of blood T cells in healthy people across ages. TCRdb re-called the 5' RACE reads through MiXCR, storing one row per CDR3 protein. The data contain about 570,000 distinct CDR3 sequences, 27% of them singletons. Sequenced material: blood. The receptors stem from a woman aged 70 to 79 in good health. CDR3s include the opening cysteine and the closing phenylalanine or tryptophan. A D gene is named only where the DNA matches it firmly. Size tells how often a clone was seen (once, few, many) or the class of an expanded clone, and some rows leave it out.

D gene: .; V gene: TRBV6-1; J gene: TRBJ2-3; clone size: .; CDR3 DNA: TGTGCCAGCAGCCGCAGGCAGGTGTTCATTCCCGATACGCAGTATTTT; CDR3 protein: CASSRRQVFIPDTQYF
D gene: .; V gene: TRBV4-3; J gene: TRBJ2-2; clone size: .; CDR3 DNA: TGCGCCAGCAGCCAAGATGCCGGGGTTAAAAGGGCCGGGGAGCTGTTTTTT; CDR3 protein: CASSQDAGVKRAGELFF
D gene: .; V gene: TRBV3-1; J gene: TRBJ2-5; clone size: .; CDR3 DNA: TGTGCCAGCAGCCCCAGGGGGGACAAGGAGACCCAGTACTTC; CDR3 protein: CASSPRGDKETQYF
D gene: TRBD2; V gene: TRBV7-2; J gene: TRBJ2-3; clone size: .; CDR3 DNA: TGTGCCAGCAGCTTCTTAGCGGGGGTCACAGATACGCAGTATTTT; CDR3 protein: CASSFLAGVTDTQYF
D gene: .; V gene: TRBV6-1; J gene: TRBJ1-2; clone size: .; CDR3 DNA: TGTGCCAGCAGTGAAGGGGGGGGTGGCTACACCTTC; CDR3 protein: CASSEGGGGYTF
D gene: .; V gene: TRBV6-5; J gene: TRBJ1-1; clone size: once; CDR3 DNA: TGTGCCAGCAGTTACTCGGGGGGGTCTGAAGCTTTCTTT; CDR3 protein: CASSYSGGSEAFF
D gene: TRBD1; V gene: TRBV5-6; J gene: TRBJ1-5; clone size: few; CDR3 DNA: TGTGCCAGCAGCAGGGGACAGGGGGACGATCAGCCCCAGCATTTT; CDR3 protein: CASSRGQGDDQPQHF
D gene: .; V gene: TRBV6-5; J gene: TRBJ1-1; clone size: once; CDR3 DNA: TGTGCCAGCAAGTTTTTAGGGGAAACTGAAGCTTTCTTT; CDR3 protein: CASKFLGETEAFF
D gene: .; V gene: TRBV20-1; J gene: TRBJ1-1; clone size: many; CDR3 DNA: TGCAGTGCACGAGGGGCGGTCAACACTGAAGCTTTCTTT; CDR3 protein: CSARGAVNTEAFF
D gene: .; V gene: TRBV2; J gene: TRBJ2-3; clone size: .; CDR3 DNA: TGTGCCAGCAGTGAACACTACCAAAAGGCGCAGTATTTT; CDR3 protein: CASSEHYQKAQYF
D gene: TRBD1; V gene: TRBV7-2; J gene: TRBJ2-1; clone size: few; CDR3 DNA: TGTGCCAGCAGCTTTGGACAGGGGGCTGGTGAGCAGTTCTTC; CDR3 protein: CASSFGQGAGEQFF
D gene: .; V gene: TRBV2; J gene: TRBJ1-1; clone size: few; CDR3 DNA: TGTGCCACCACCCCGGATTTAGCGAACACTGAAGCTTTCTTT; CDR3 protein: CATTPDLANTEAFF
D gene: TRBD2; V gene: TRBV5-5; J gene: TRBJ2-2; clone size: .; CDR3 DNA: TGTGCCAGCAGCCCTCTAGCGGGCTTGAACACCGGGGAGCTGTTTTTT; CDR3 protein: CASSPLAGLNTGELFF
D gene: .; V gene: TRBV18; J gene: TRBJ1-2; clone size: .; CDR3 DNA: TGTGCCAGCTCACCATCAGGACCCTCTGGGTATGGCTACACCTTC; CDR3 protein: CASSPSGPSGYGYTF
D gene: .; V gene: TRBV9; J gene: TRBJ1-2; clone size: .; CDR3 DNA: TGTGCCAGCAGCGTAGTAAAGTCAGGGACCTATGGCTACACCTTC; CDR3 protein: CASSVVKSGTYGYTF
D gene: TRBD2; V gene: TRBV5-1; J gene: TRBJ2-1; clone size: .; CDR3 DNA: TGCGCCAGCAGCTTGCTTAGCGGGGGAGGTCGGGAGCAGTTCTTC; CDR3 protein: CASSLLSGGGREQFF
D gene: .; V gene: TRBV5-6; J gene: TRBJ2-5; clone size: few; CDR3 DNA: TGTGCCAGCAGCGGAGGGACGGTTCAAGAGACCCAGTACTTC; CDR3 protein: CASSGGTVQETQYF
D gene: .; V gene: TRBV10-3; J gene: TRBJ1-2; clone size: .; CDR3 DNA: TGTGCCATCAGTGGGCAGTTAGAGGGCTACACCTTC; CDR3 protein: CAISGQLEGYTF
D gene: .; V gene: TRBV5-1; J gene: TRBJ2-2; clone size: .; CDR3 DNA: TGCGCCAGCAGCTTGGTGGCTCCCTCCATTTCCACCGGGGAGCTGTTTTTT; CDR3 protein: CASSLVAPSISTGELFF
D gene: .; V gene: TRBV20-1; J gene: TRBJ1-5; clone size: few; CDR3 DNA: TGCAGTGCTAGAGAGGTCCATTTT; CDR3 protein: CSAREVHF
D gene: TRBD2; V gene: TRBV3-1; J gene: TRBJ2-1; clone size: .; CDR3 DNA: TGTGCCAGCAGCCAAGTGGGACTAGCGCAGCTCTTC; CDR3 protein: CASSQVGLAQLF
D gene: .; V gene: TRBV12-3/TRBV12-4; J gene: TRBJ2-3; clone size: few; CDR3 DNA: TGTGCCAGCAGCCCGTCTATTTATACGCAGTATTTT; CDR3 protein: CASSPSIYTQYF
D gene: TRBD2; V gene: TRBV7-2; J gene: TRBJ2-7; clone size: few; CDR3 DNA: TGTGCCAGCAGCCCACGGGGGGGTACCTTCTACGAGCAGTACTTC; CDR3 protein: CASSPRGGTFYEQYF
D gene: .; V gene: TRBV5-1; J gene: TRBJ2-7; clone size: .; CDR3 DNA: TGCGCCAGCAGCTTGGTATCCGGGGCGTACTACTTC; CDR3 protein: CASSLVSGAYYF
D gene: .; V gene: TRBV5-1; J gene: TRBJ2-7; clone size: few; CDR3 DNA: TGCGCCAGCAGCTGGGGGGTCGGGGGGCCCTACGAGCAGTACTTC; CDR3 protein: CASSWGVGGPYEQYF
D gene: .; V gene: TRBV6-5; J gene: TRBJ2-5; clone size: few; CDR3 DNA: TGTGCCAGCCGTCCGGGGCGGGGGTACTTC; CDR3 protein: CASRPGRGYF
D gene: .; V gene: TRBV11-2; J gene: TRBJ1-4; clone size: few; CDR3 DNA: TGTGCCAGCAGCTCATCCCTGTTGGGGGGACTGGTGTTTTTT; CDR3 protein: CASSSSLLGGLVFF
D gene: .; V gene: TRBV7-2; J gene: TRBJ2-1; clone size: .; CDR3 DNA: TGTGCCAGCAGCCCTACCCGGGATTTCAATGAGCAGTTCTTC; CDR3 protein: CASSPTRDFNEQFF
D gene: .; V gene: TRBV21-1; J gene: TRBJ1-2; clone size: .; CDR3 DNA: TGTGCCAGCAGCTTGCGGAGGCGGGTATTCTTC; CDR3 protein: CASSLRRRVFF
D gene: TRBD1; V gene: TRBV5-1; J gene: TRBJ1-1; clone size: many; CDR3 DNA: TGCGCCAGCAGCGTGGGCACAGGGGGCCGACTAGGGACTGAAGCTTTCTTT; CDR3 protein: CASSVGTGGRLGTEAFF
D gene: .; V gene: TRBV5-1; J gene: TRBJ2-5; clone size: .; CDR3 DNA: TGCGCCAGCGGGACTCCAGCGGAGGGGACCCAGTACTTC; CDR3 protein: CASGTPAEGTQYF
D gene: .; V gene: TRBV19; J gene: TRBJ1-2; clone size: .; CDR3 DNA: TGTGCCAGTAGTATGGAAGGAGGGTATGGCTACACCTTC; CDR3 protein: CASSMEGGYGYTF
D gene: .; V gene: TRBV7-2; J gene: TRBJ1-1; clone size: few; CDR3 DNA: TGTGCCAGCAGCTTATTCGGTTCAGGGGAAGCTTTCTTT; CDR3 protein: CASSLFGSGEAFF
D gene: .; V gene: TRBV7-8; J gene: TRBJ2-1; clone size: few; CDR3 DNA: TGTGCCAGCAGCTTAGTTTGGTTGACCCAGGGTCATGAGCAGTTCTTC; CDR3 protein: CASSLVWLTQGHEQFF
D gene: .; V gene: TRBV6-6; J gene: TRBJ1-3; clone size: .; CDR3 DNA: TGTGCCAGCAGTCGGGGGGTCGACACCATATATTTT; CDR3 protein: CASSRGVDTIYF
D gene: .; V gene: TRBV7-3; J gene: TRBJ1-2; clone size: .; CDR3 DNA: TGTGCCAGCAGCCTTCTAATAAGGGGAAGGGATGGCTACACCTTC; CDR3 protein: CASSLLIRGRDGYTF
D gene: TRBD2; V gene: TRBV4-2; J gene: TRBJ2-5; clone size: .; CDR3 DNA: TGTGCCAGCAGCCAGACTAGCGATCCTCTGGGGGAGACCCAGTACTTC; CDR3 protein: CASSQTSDPLGETQYF
D gene: TRBD2; V gene: TRBV10-2; J gene: TRBJ2-5; clone size: few; CDR3 DNA: TGCGCCAGCAGTGATGGGCGGGGGGGCTCAGTGACCCAGTACTTC; CDR3 protein: CASSDGRGGSVTQYF
D gene: .; V gene: TRBV6-5; J gene: TRBJ1-1; clone size: few; CDR3 DNA: TGTGCCAGCAGTTCGGGGGATAGGGTGAACACTGAAGCTTTCTTT; CDR3 protein: CASSSGDRVNTEAFF
D gene: .; V gene: TRBV29-1; J gene: TRBJ1-2; clone size: .; CDR3 DNA: TGCAGCGCCGCCCCGGAAGGCTACACCTTC; CDR3 protein: CSAAPEGYTF
D gene: .; V gene: TRBV10-3; J gene: TRBJ2-2; clone size: .; CDR3 DNA: TGTGCCATCAGTGAGTTCCAGACAGGCGTGGCCGGGGAGCTGTTTTTT; CDR3 protein: CAISEFQTGVAGELFF
D gene: .; V gene: TRBV5-1; J gene: TRBJ2-3; clone size: .; CDR3 DNA: TGCGCCAGCAGCCCCGGGGGGCGGGGTGGAACAGATACGCAGTATTTT; CDR3 protein: CASSPGGRGGTDTQYF
D gene: .; V gene: TRBV20-1; J gene: TRBJ2-2; clone size: few; CDR3 DNA: TGCAGTGCTAGAGATCACGGGTTCGACACCGGGGAGCTGTTTTTT; CDR3 protein: CSARDHGFDTGELFF
D gene: .; V gene: TRBV9; J gene: TRBJ2-5; clone size: .; CDR3 DNA: TGTGCCAGCAGCGGCTATGGGACGGCCGGGGGGACCCAGTACTTC; CDR3 protein: CASSGYGTAGGTQYF
D gene: .; V gene: TRBV21-1; J gene: TRBJ2-7; clone size: .; CDR3 DNA: TGTGCCAGCACTACAAAAGAGGGGGGGACTGCCACCTACGAGCAGTACTTC; CDR3 protein: CASTTKEGGTATYEQYF
D gene: TRBD1; V gene: TRBV7-9; J gene: TRBJ1-2; clone size: .; CDR3 DNA: TGTGCCAGCAGCTTACCCCTGATAGGGGGCATCCATGGCTACACCTTC; CDR3 protein: CASSLPLIGGIHGYTF
D gene: .; V gene: TRBV11-2; J gene: TRBJ2-6; clone size: .; CDR3 DNA: TGTGCCAGCAGCTTTACAGGGAAAGCTGGGGCCAACGTCCTGACTTTC; CDR3 protein: CASSFTGKAGANVLTF
D gene: TRBD1; V gene: TRBV20-1; J gene: TRBJ1-2; clone size: .; CDR3 DNA: TGCAGTGCTAGACCTGGACAGGTGCTGAATGGCTACACCTTC; CDR3 protein: CSARPGQVLNGYTF
D gene: .; V gene: TRBV2; J gene: TRBJ2-4; clone size: .; CDR3 DNA: TGTGCCAGCAGTGATGACAGGACACTCAAAAACATTCAGTACTTC; CDR3 protein: CASSDDRTLKNIQYF
D gene: TRBD2; V gene: TRBV11-2; J gene: TRBJ2-3; clone size: .; CDR3 DNA: TGTGCCAGCAGCCCACTAGGCGGGGGGAGGTTCACAGATACGCAGTATTTT; CDR3 protein: CASSPLGGGRFTDTQYF
D gene: TRBD1; V gene: TRBV20-1; J gene: TRBJ1-2; clone size: .; CDR3 DNA: TGCAGTGCTAGAGCCCCCCTGGGACAGAGCAACTATGGCTACACCTTC; CDR3 protein: CSARAPLGQSNYGYTF
D gene: TRBD1; V gene: TRBV18; J gene: TRBJ1-2; clone size: .; CDR3 DNA: TGTGCCAGCTCACCGGACAGGGTAGCGCGTGGCTACACCTTC; CDR3 protein: CASSPDRVARGYTF
D gene: TRBD1; V gene: TRBV3-1; J gene: TRBJ1-2; clone size: few; CDR3 DNA: TGTGCCAGCAGACCGACAGGGCCCGGCTATGGCTACACCTTC; CDR3 protein: CASRPTGPGYGYTF
D gene: .; V gene: TRBV5-8; J gene: TRBJ1-4; clone size: few; CDR3 DNA: TGTGCCAGCAGCTTGGGCAGACTTAATGAAAAACTGTTTTTT; CDR3 protein: CASSLGRLNEKLFF